This TCR delta chain was sequenced for a study of γδ T cells in repeated Plasmodium falciparum infection. At the level of the study: Donors had four controlled P. falciparum NF54 infections over roughly 640 days. Sampling occurred at baseline, pre-infection for selected infections, and 21 days post-infection.

In the case of this clone: Its antigen is unidentified. TCRdb lists the protein of a much larger clone for this DNA, which differs at residue 14, so this is likely a read error; the protein given here is translated from the DNA itself.

Broader study findings: Vgamma9/Vdelta2+ repertoires stayed stably polyclonal over time and infection.

This CDR3 has 24 amino acids. Looked up from germline, CDR1 is TSWWSYY and CDR2 is QGS. Trimming took 0 bases from V and 3 from J; bases not matched to a gene: 31. Flow sorting of PBMC yielded separate Vgamma9/Vdelta2+ and Vdelta2-negative gammadelta T cell populations for bulk repertoire analysis. TRG and TRD sequences were obtained from every sorted gammadelta sample. TCRdb called clones anew from the multiplex PCR reads with CATT. There are around 86,000 delta-chain clones in the sample; 1.4% occur only once, and about 10% lies in the top ten. The V call is TRDV1, the J call TRDJ1, with TRDD3 identical over 7 bases. Material: gamma-delta T cells from blood. The sequence was obtained from a pool of human donors (malaria-infected and uninfected, not separated). The CDR3 DNA follows: TGTGCTCTTGGGGAACTTATTCTATCCTCCCTCCAAAGGTTCGGGGGGATTAACTCCGATAAACTCATCTTT. Its translation: CALGELILSSLQRFGGINSDKLIF.